This T cell receptor (beta chain) is drawn from a study of control samples from healthy donors and cancer patients. V was shortened by 2 bases and J by 7 bases, with 14 bases between the two germline ends. CDR3 length: 14 amino acids. Germline V gene lookup returns CDR1 KGHSH and CDR2 LQKENI. The assay was immunoSEQ multiplex PCR, and TCRdb's table has in-frame clones only and misses some. The sample carries fewer than 200,000 clones, just over 90% recorded once. Sequencing input: blood. V usage is TRBV18 and J usage is TRBJ1-2, with TRBD1 as a possible D gene (6 bases). This clonotype originated in a woman aged 60 to 75 in good health. CDR3 sequence: CASSPIQGSSGYTF. The CDR3, as DNA: TGTGCCAGCTCACCAATACAGGGATCTTCTGGCTACACCTTC.